A selection of T cell receptor beta chains follows, all from one sample in a study of tumor and adjacent non-tumor tissue in lung cancer. TCRdb recomputed calls from the multiplex PCR reads with MiXCR, one row per CDR3 protein. The sample lists 60,000 to 85,000 distinct CDR3 sequences, about three quarters occurring once. The sequencing sample was made of lung tumor tissue. Receptors were obtained from a man in his fifties or sixties with non-small cell lung cancer. The CDR3 runs from the conserved cysteine through the conserved F or W. The order of the fields is J gene, V gene, clone size, D gene, CDR3 protein, CDR3 DNA. The D gene is left open where the match is weak. Size values are once, few and many counts, or a class for expanded clones, and some rows have none.

j_call: TRBJ2-1; v_call: TRBV20-1; clone_size: .; d_call: .; cdr3_aa: CTAREDEQLF; cdr3_nt: TGCACTGCTAGAGAGGATGAGCAGTTATTC
j_call: TRBJ2-1; v_call: TRBV6-2/TRBV6-3; clone_size: .; d_call: .; cdr3_aa: CVSNQVIGYGQFF; cdr3_nt: TGTGTCAGCAACCAAGTCATTGGCTATGGGCAGTTCTTC
j_call: TRBJ2-1; v_call: TRBV7-8; clone_size: few; d_call: .; cdr3_aa: CASSLGGFGEQFF; cdr3_nt: TGTGCCAGCAGCTTAGGTGGGTTCGGGGAGCAGTTCTTC
j_call: TRBJ2-5; v_call: TRBV6-2/TRBV6-3; clone_size: .; d_call: .; cdr3_aa: CASRRDQESQYF; cdr3_nt: TGTGCCAGCAGACGGGACCAAGAGAGCCAGTACTTC
j_call: TRBJ2-7; v_call: TRBV7-8; clone_size: many; d_call: .; cdr3_aa: CASQAQQGPSYEQYF; cdr3_nt: TGTGCCAGTCAAGCTCAACAGGGCCCGTCCTACGAGCAGTACTTC
j_call: TRBJ2-2; v_call: TRBV11-2; clone_size: .; d_call: .; cdr3_aa: CVCSLSIKTGELFF; cdr3_nt: TGTGTCTGCAGCTTAAGTATAAAGACCGGGGAGCTGTTTTTT
j_call: TRBJ2-5; v_call: TRBV20-1; clone_size: .; d_call: .; cdr3_aa: CSARDLHLLAETQYF; cdr3_nt: TGCAGTGCTCGGGACTTACACCTACTGGCTGAGACCCAGTACTTC
j_call: TRBJ2-5; v_call: TRBV20-1; clone_size: once; d_call: .; cdr3_aa: CSARPEAETQYF; cdr3_nt: TGCAGTGCTAGACCCGAGGCCGAGACCCAATACTTC
j_call: TRBJ2-7; v_call: TRBV29-1; clone_size: .; d_call: .; cdr3_aa: CSATRGGQDSHEQYF; cdr3_nt: TGTAGCGCAACAAGGGGGGGACAGGATTCACACGAGCAGTACTTC
j_call: TRBJ2-7; v_call: TRBV6-6; clone_size: few; d_call: .; cdr3_aa: CASCYGVPPNEQYF; cdr3_nt: TGTGCCAGCTGTTACGGGGTTCCCCCTAACGAGCAATACTTC
j_call: TRBJ1-1; v_call: TRBV29-1; clone_size: .; d_call: .; cdr3_aa: CNVVGGAEALF; cdr3_nt: TGCAACGTTGTGGGGGGGGCTGAAGCTTTATTT
j_call: TRBJ1-1; v_call: TRBV6-5; clone_size: .; d_call: TRBD1; cdr3_aa: CASISPDRGEAFF; cdr3_nt: TGTGCCAGCATTTCCCCAGACAGGGGTGAAGCTTTCTTT
j_call: TRBJ1-4; v_call: TRBV29-1; clone_size: medium-sized; d_call: .; cdr3_aa: CSSMDLNEKLFF; cdr3_nt: TGCAGCTCAATGGACCTTAATGAAAAACTGTTTTTT
j_call: TRBJ1-1; v_call: TRBV20-1; clone_size: .; d_call: .; cdr3_aa: CSAGVGWHGRMNTEAFF; cdr3_nt: TGCAGTGCTGGAGTGGGGTGGCACGGGCGAATGAACACTGAAGCTTTCTTT
j_call: TRBJ1-1; v_call: TRBV28; clone_size: few; d_call: .; cdr3_aa: CASNQAGYTEAFF; cdr3_nt: TGTGCCAGCAACCAAGCAGGTTACACTGAAGCTTTCTTT
j_call: TRBJ2-1; v_call: TRBV20-1; clone_size: .; d_call: .; cdr3_aa: CSARGSTGHLNEQFF; cdr3_nt: TGCAGTGCTAGAGGTTCAACAGGGCACTTAAATGAGCAGTTCTTC
j_call: TRBJ1-1; v_call: TRBV11-3; clone_size: .; d_call: .; cdr3_aa: CTSNLGCRGTSNTEAFF; cdr3_nt: TGTACCAGCAACCTGGGGTGCCGCGGGACATCGAACACTGAAGCTTTCTTT
j_call: TRBJ2-1; v_call: TRBV6-5; clone_size: .; d_call: .; cdr3_aa: CASSYSSRIHYEQFF; cdr3_nt: TGTGCCAGCAGTTACTCGAGCAGGATTCACTATGAGCAGTTCTTC
j_call: TRBJ1-1; v_call: TRBV29-1; clone_size: .; d_call: TRBD1; cdr3_aa: CSVKDRGADTEAFF; cdr3_nt: TGTAGCGTAAAGGACAGGGGAGCGGACACTGAAGCTTTCTTT
j_call: TRBJ2-1; v_call: TRBV19; clone_size: many; d_call: TRBD2; cdr3_aa: CASRALAGVVYNEQFF; cdr3_nt: TGTGCCAGTAGAGCCCTAGCGGGAGTCGTCTACAATGAGCAGTTCTTC
j_call: TRBJ1-5; v_call: TRBV20-1; clone_size: once; d_call: TRBD1; cdr3_aa: CSVILTGGLLQPQHF; cdr3_nt: TGTAGTGTTATCCTGACAGGGGGCCTCCTTCAGCCCCAGCATTTT
j_call: TRBJ2-7; v_call: TRBV20-1; clone_size: .; d_call: TRBD2; cdr3_aa: CSAYSGLENSYGRYF; cdr3_nt: TGCAGTGCATACTCCGGACTAGAGAATTCCTACGGGCGGTACTTC
j_call: TRBJ1-2; v_call: TRBV20-1; clone_size: .; d_call: .; cdr3_aa: CSAPNQDSPEYTF; cdr3_nt: TGCAGTGCGCCCAACCAAGACAGTCCGGAATACACCTTC
j_call: TRBJ2-1; v_call: TRBV2; clone_size: .; d_call: TRBD1; cdr3_aa: CASSPRVGDSINNEQFF; cdr3_nt: TGTGCCAGCAGCCCCCGGGTAGGGGACAGTATCAACAATGAGCAGTTCTTC
j_call: TRBJ1-2; v_call: TRBV6-5; clone_size: many; d_call: .; cdr3_aa: CASSYTSAALRGYTF; cdr3_nt: TGTGCCAGCAGTTACACCTCGGCCGCGCTGCGAGGCTACACCTTC
j_call: TRBJ1-5; v_call: TRBV6-1; clone_size: .; d_call: .; cdr3_aa: CASSGGHNQPHHF; cdr3_nt: TGTGCCAGCAGTGGAGGTCACAATCAGCCCCATCATTTT
j_call: TRBJ1-2; v_call: TRBV29-1; clone_size: .; d_call: .; cdr3_aa: CIVEQGYVYTF; cdr3_nt: TGCATCGTTGAACAGGGCTATGTCTACACCTTC
j_call: TRBJ2-7; v_call: TRBV29-1; clone_size: .; d_call: .; cdr3_aa: CSVGLVNEKYF; cdr3_nt: TGCAGCGTTGGACTAGTAAACGAAAAGTACTTC
j_call: TRBJ2-2; v_call: TRBV7-2; clone_size: few; d_call: .; cdr3_aa: CASSRRDPRTGELFF; cdr3_nt: TGTGCCAGCAGCCGCCGGGACCCCCGAACCGGGGAGCTGTTTTTT
j_call: TRBJ2-1; v_call: TRBV6-2/TRBV6-3; clone_size: .; d_call: TRBD2; cdr3_aa: CASRERGRGNKQLF; cdr3_nt: TGTGCCAGCAGGGAGCGGGGGCGAGGCAATAAGCAGTTGTTC
j_call: TRBJ1-1; v_call: TRBV11-1; clone_size: .; d_call: .; cdr3_aa: CDSSLAPGTEAFF; cdr3_nt: TGTGACAGCAGTTTAGCACCGGGGACTGAAGCTTTCTTT
j_call: TRBJ1-4; v_call: TRBV7-9; clone_size: .; d_call: .; cdr3_aa: CASNPPTRGPNEKLFF; cdr3_nt: TGTGCCAGCAACCCTCCGACGAGGGGTCCTAATGAAAAACTGTTTTTT
j_call: TRBJ2-2; v_call: TRBV11-1; clone_size: few; d_call: .; cdr3_aa: CAGSYTSGTWDLFF; cdr3_nt: TGTGCCGGCAGCTATACTAGTGGCACCTGGGATCTGTTTTTT
j_call: TRBJ1-5; v_call: TRBV12-3/TRBV12-4; clone_size: .; d_call: .; cdr3_aa: CTSSFRESNKPQHF; cdr3_nt: TGTACTAGCAGTTTCAGGGAGAGCAATAAGCCCCAGCATTTT
j_call: TRBJ2-7; v_call: TRBV20-1; clone_size: .; d_call: TRBD1; cdr3_aa: CSASAGGDEQYF; cdr3_nt: TGCAGTGCTTCCGCAGGGGGCGACGAGCAGTACTTC
j_call: TRBJ2-2; v_call: TRBV11-1; clone_size: few; d_call: .; cdr3_aa: CASSLIGTGELLF; cdr3_nt: TGTGCCAGCAGCTTAATCGGCACGGGGGAGCTGCTTTTT
j_call: TRBJ2-2; v_call: TRBV11-3; clone_size: .; d_call: .; cdr3_aa: CVSSPSRDSIGGELCF; cdr3_nt: TGTGTCAGCAGCCCGTCCCGGGACAGTATCGGCGGGGAGCTGTGTTTT
j_call: TRBJ2-3; v_call: TRBV28; clone_size: .; d_call: .; cdr3_aa: CASSPSRSTDTQYF; cdr3_nt: TGTGCCAGCAGTCCTAGCCGAAGCACAGATACGCAGTATTTT
j_call: TRBJ1-6; v_call: TRBV6-5; clone_size: many; d_call: .; cdr3_aa: CASSPKGGSYNSPLHF; cdr3_nt: TGTGCCAGCAGTCCCAAGGGGGGGTCGTATAATTCACCCCTCCACTTT
j_call: TRBJ2-1; v_call: TRBV24-1; clone_size: once; d_call: TRBD2; cdr3_aa: CATSDPIGRENEQFF; cdr3_nt: TGTGCCACCAGTGATCCAATAGGGAGGGAAAATGAGCAGTTCTTC
j_call: TRBJ2-7; v_call: TRBV12-3/TRBV12-4; clone_size: .; d_call: TRBD2; cdr3_aa: CSSRPTSERNEQYF; cdr3_nt: TGTAGCAGCAGACCGACTAGCGAGAGAAACGAGCAGTACTTC
j_call: TRBJ2-5; v_call: TRBV11-2; clone_size: .; d_call: .; cdr3_aa: CASSLVHSTQYF; cdr3_nt: TGTGCCAGCAGCTTAGTTCATAGTACCCAGTACTTC
j_call: TRBJ2-3; v_call: TRBV20-1; clone_size: .; d_call: TRBD2; cdr3_aa: CSATLGQAGGGDTQYF; cdr3_nt: TGCAGCGCCACCTTGGGACAAGCGGGAGGTGGAGATACGCAGTATTTT
j_call: TRBJ2-2; v_call: TRBV6-5; clone_size: .; d_call: TRBD2; cdr3_aa: CASTPSAGATNTGDLFF; cdr3_nt: TGTGCCAGCACTCCATCGGCGGGAGCGACGAACACCGGGGATCTGTTTTTT
j_call: TRBJ2-7; v_call: TRBV29-1; clone_size: .; d_call: .; cdr3_aa: CSTIFAEGHEQYF; cdr3_nt: TGTAGCACCATTTTTGCAGAGGGGCACGAGCAGTACTTC
j_call: TRBJ2-7; v_call: TRBV11-1; clone_size: once; d_call: .; cdr3_aa: CASSLDEGGLYEQYF; cdr3_nt: TGTGCCAGCAGCTTAGACGAGGGGGGCCTCTACGAGCAGTACTTC
j_call: TRBJ2-2; v_call: TRBV12-3/TRBV12-4; clone_size: .; d_call: .; cdr3_aa: CASRGTNPGELLF; cdr3_nt: TGTGCCAGTAGGGGGACAAATCCCGGGGAGCTGTTATTT
j_call: TRBJ2-5; v_call: TRBV20-1; clone_size: .; d_call: .; cdr3_aa: CSTSAKGPTETQYF; cdr3_nt: TGTAGTACTAGTGCCAAAGGACCAACGGAGACCCAGTACTTC
j_call: TRBJ2-5; v_call: TRBV6-1; clone_size: .; d_call: .; cdr3_aa: CASTFRRVTQYF; cdr3_nt: TGTGCCAGCACCTTCCGCCGGGTGACCCAGTATTTC
j_call: TRBJ2-5; v_call: TRBV7-8; clone_size: many; d_call: TRBD1; cdr3_aa: CASSLDGTGQGKTQYF; cdr3_nt: TGTGCCAGCAGCTTAGACGGGACAGGTCAAGGGAAGACCCAGTACTTC
j_call: TRBJ2-7; v_call: TRBV29-1; clone_size: .; d_call: .; cdr3_aa: CSVAVQQRKCEQYF; cdr3_nt: TGCAGCGTTGCGGTACAGCAGCGCAAGTGCGAGCAGTACTTC
j_call: TRBJ1-4; v_call: TRBV12-3/TRBV12-4; clone_size: .; d_call: .; cdr3_aa: CTSSSGPEKLFF; cdr3_nt: TGTACCAGTAGTTCGGGGCCTGAAAAACTGTTTTTT
j_call: TRBJ1-5; v_call: TRBV6-5; clone_size: .; d_call: .; cdr3_aa: CDSIRLQGSQPQHF; cdr3_nt: TGTGACAGCATACGACTTCAGGGAAGTCAGCCCCAGCATTTT